These 5 T cell receptor beta chains originate from one sample sequenced in a study of T cells in Graves' hyperthyroidism and ophthalmopathy. RNA transcripts served as the template for amplifying TCR beta CDR3 regions. First-round RT-PCR of the TCR CDR3 relied on the HTBI primer set. TCRdb fed the multiplex PCR reads into MiXCR, producing one record per CDR3 protein. In the table there are hundreds of thousands of distinct CDR3 sequences, over 15% of which are singletons. The source material was blood. These receptors were obtained from a woman aged 50 to 60 with Graves' hyperthyroidism that later progressed to Graves' ophthalmopathy.

The table lists this clonotype with many counts. The J gene is TRBJ2-7, the V gene TRBV6-1; D not resolved. The CDR3 length is 13 residues. CDR1 and CDR2 (germline): MNHNS, SASEGT. V lost 3 bases and J lost 3, with 9 bases in between. The CDR3 protein is CASSDGPFYEQYF. Written as DNA, the CDR3 is TGTGCCAGCAGTGATGGGCCCTTCTACGAGCAGTACTTC.

This clonotype occurred a few times. The gene calls are TRBV20-1 and TRBJ2-3; D tentatively fits TRBD1 or TRBD2 (5 bases each). V was clipped by 4 bases and J by 12 bases, with 23 bases between them. This CDR3 contains 14 residues. Per the germline V gene, CDR1 is DFQATT and CDR2 is SNEGSKA (reference sequence). CDR3 nucleotide sequence: TGCAGTGCTACTTGGGACCTACAGATTCATAATCAGTATTTT. Translating gives CSATWDLQIHNQYF.

This clonotype appeared many times. The chain has TRBV29-1 and TRBJ2-2; perhaps D is TRBD1 or TRBD2 (5 bases each). V lost 0 bases to trimming and J lost 6 bases, with 11 bases between them. The CDR3 sequence is 14 residues long. The V gene's germline CDR1 is SQVTM and CDR2 ANQGSEA. In DNA, the CDR3 is TGCAGCGTTGAAGATTCCCGAGGGGCCGGGGAGCTGTTTTTT. Protein product: CSVEDSRGAGELFF.

The J gene is TRBJ1-1, the V gene TRBV5-5; 7 positions agree with TRBD1. J gave up 5 bases and V 0 bases, and 7 bases lay outside the gene matches. Germline V lookup: CDR1 SGHKS, CDR2 YYEKEE (reference sequence). The CDR3 sequence is 15 residues long. CDR3 sequence (DNA): TGTGCCAGCAGCTTGGTGGCCAGGGGGTTTACTGAAGCTTTCTTT. Its protein is CASSLVARGFTEAFF. Supplemented by reference TRBV5-5 and TRBJ1-1, the full variable domain reads DAGVTQSPTHLIKTRGQQVTLRCSPISGHKSVSWYQQVLGQGPQFIFQYYEKEERGRGNFPDRFSARQFPNYSSELNVNALLLGDSALYLCASSLVARGFTEAFFGQGTRLTVV.

This clonotype turned up a few times. V usage is TRBV6-1 and J usage is TRBJ1-2; the D gene is possibly TRBD1 (5 bases). This CDR3 is built from 15 residues. Germline loops: CDR1 MNHNS, CDR2 SASEGT. Trimming cost V 6 bases and J 1 base, with 15 bases left between them. CDR3 in amino acids: CASRGGRVNNYGYTF. CDR3 coding DNA: TGTGCCAGCAGGGGGGGGAGAGTTAATAACTATGGCTACACCTTC.